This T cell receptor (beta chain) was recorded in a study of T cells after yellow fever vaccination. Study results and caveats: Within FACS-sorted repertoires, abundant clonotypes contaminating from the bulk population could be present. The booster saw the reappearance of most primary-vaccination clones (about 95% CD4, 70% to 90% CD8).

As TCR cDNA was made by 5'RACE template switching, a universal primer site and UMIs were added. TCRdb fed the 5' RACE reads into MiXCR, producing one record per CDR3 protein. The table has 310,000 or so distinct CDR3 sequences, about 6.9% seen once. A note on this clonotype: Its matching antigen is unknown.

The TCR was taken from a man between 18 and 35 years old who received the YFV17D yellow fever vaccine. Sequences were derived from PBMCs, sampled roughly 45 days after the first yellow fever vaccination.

Written as DNA, the CDR3 is TGTGCCACCAGCGTAGGGACTAGCGGCTACGAGCAGTACGTC. Translating gives CATSVGTSGYEQYV. This chain uses TRBV15 with TRBJ2-7; TRBD2 matches at 11 bases. V shed 5 bases, J shed 3 bases, and the junction held 3 bases outside the gene matches. The CDR3 sequence is 14 residues long. Germline V lookup: CDR1 LNHNV, CDR2 YYDKDF (reference sequence).